The next 22 T cell receptor beta chains were all read from a single sample in a study of blood T cell repertoires in COVID-19. Sequencing used immunoSEQ multiplex PCR; TCRdb keeps in-frame clones, though not all of them. In the table there are tens of thousands of clones, 85% to 90% of which are singletons. The specimen was peripheral blood. The origin of the receptors is an older woman with COVID-19, enrolled during active disease.

The rearrangement uses TRBV27 and TRBJ2-3; 8 bases map to TRBD1. The germline V gene encodes CDR1 MNHEY and CDR2 SMNVEV (reference sequence). The CDR3 is 15 amino acids. Germline trimming cut 5 bases from V and 1 base from J; bases unmatched to any gene: 5. The DNA of the CDR3 is TGTGCCAGCAGTCTGACAGGGGTTCGCACAGATACGCAGTATTTT. This translates into CASSLTGVRTDTQYF.

This sequence joins TRBV9 and TRBJ1-1; D uncertain. The CDR3 runs 14 residues. CDR1 and CDR2 from the germline V gene are SGDLS and YYNGEE. V was pared by 0 bases and J by 6 bases, with 12 bases between. The CDR3 region has the DNA TGTGCCAGCAGCGTAGGAAGTCCGGTGGCTGAAGCTTTCTTT. Translating it yields CASSVGSPVAEAFF.

This chain uses TRBV15 with TRBJ1-5, with unresolved D. The V end lost 1 base, the J end lost 4 bases, and 5 bases lay between the germline ends. Germline V gene data show CDR1 as LNHNV and CDR2 as YYDKDF (reference sequence). This CDR3 comprises 13 residues. CDR3 protein: CATSRVSNQPQHF. CDR3 bases: TGTGCCACCAGCAGAGTCAGTAATCAGCCCCAGCATTTT. Looking up the rest from reference TRBV15 and TRBJ1-5 gives the full variable domain: DAMVIQNPRYQVTQFGKPVTLSCSQTLNHNVMYWYQQKSSQAPKLLFHYYDKDFNNEADTPDNFQSRRPNTSFCFLDIRSPGLGDTAMYLCATSRVSNQPQHFGDGTRLSIL.

V usage is TRBV3-1 (or the pseudogene TRBV3-2) and J usage is TRBJ1-1; TRBD1 agrees at 10 bases. Losses at the gene ends were 4 bases for V and 6 bases for J; bases not matched to a gene: 23. The V gene's germline CDR1 is LGHDT and CDR2 YNNKEL (reference sequence). This CDR3 is 20 amino acids long. The CDR3 DNA reads TGTGCCAGCAGCCTCGGACAGGGGGTCCAGGGTGACCCACAACCGCCTGAAGCTTTCTTT. Encoded protein: CASSLGQGVQGDPQPPEAFF.

The chain links TRBV19 to TRBJ1-5, with 8 bases identical to TRBD1. The CDR3 runs 15 residues. The V gene end was trimmed by 3 bases and the J gene end by 4 bases; junction bases not matched to a gene: 5. CDR1 is LNHDA, CDR2 SQIVND, per germline (reference sequence). The CDR3 protein is CASSIQGARNQPQHF. Written as DNA, the CDR3 is TGTGCCAGTAGTATCCAGGGGGCGAGGAATCAGCCCCAGCATTTT.

CDR3 DNA sequence: TGTGCCAGCAGTAAAACCGGGACAGGAGCCCGAGAGACCCAGTACTTC. Translated, it gives CASSKTGTGARETQYF. The chain employs TRBV6-2 or TRBV6-3 and TRBJ2-5; 8 positions agree with TRBD1. Germline V gene lookup returns CDR1 MNHEY and CDR2 SVGEGT. The CDR3 contains 16 residues. J gave up 4 bases and V 5 bases, and 12 bases lay outside the gene matches.

V is TRBV13 and J is TRBJ1-2, with 9 nucleotides matching TRBD1. V lost 5 bases, J lost 6 bases, and 7 bases stayed unmatched. The CDR3 is made up of 14 amino acids. From germline, CDR1 is PRHDT and CDR2 FYEKMQ (reference sequence). CDR3 in amino acids: CASSPTGGTDGYTF. CDR3 coding DNA: TGTGCCAGCAGCCCGACAGGGGGTACCGATGGCTACACCTTC.

This clone has only a few counts. The CDR3 region is CASTPGGGWGTEAFF. Here the CDR3 DNA reads TGTGCCAGCACCCCGGGAGGGGGCTGGGGCACTGAAGCTTTCTTT. The chain joins TRBV6-5 to TRBJ1-1; 7 nucleotides line up with TRBD1. The germline V gene encodes CDR1 MNHEY and CDR2 SVGAGI. The CDR3 extends over 15 amino acids. The J segment lost 4 bases and the V segment lost 7 bases, leaving 12 bases of the junction unmatched.

The V call is TRBV12-3 or TRBV12-4, the J call TRBJ2-7, with no clear D. V was shortened by 4 bases and J by 7 bases, with 8 bases between the two germline ends. CDR3 length: 11 amino acids. The CDR3 protein is CASSSRREQYF. The DNA for the CDR3 is TGTGCCAGCAGTTCCCGTCGGGAGCAGTACTTC.

The J gene is TRBJ2-7, the V gene TRBV3-1 (or the pseudogene TRBV3-2); 7 bases align to TRBD2. Germline CDR1 reads LGHDT; CDR2 reads YNNKEL (reference sequence). Trimming cost V 1 base and J 3 bases; bases outside gene matches: 3. The CDR3 extends over 14 amino acids. The CDR3 DNA reads TGTGCCAGCAGCCAAGCCCTAGCGGTCTACGAGCAGTACTTC. Translation: CASSQALAVYEQYF.

The rearrangement links TRBV19 to TRBJ2-3, with TRBD2 matching over 10 bases. Germline lookup yields CDR1 LNHDA and CDR2 SQIVND (reference sequence). This CDR3 has 18 residues. The junction had 13 bases not matched to a gene; V was cut back by 5 bases and J by 2 bases. In DNA, the CDR3 is TGTGCCAGTAGTCCTCGGAGTCTAGCGGGGGTACACACAGATACGCAGTATTTT. It yields the protein CASSPRSLAGVHTDTQYF.

The chain uses TRBV18 and TRBJ1-6; 7 positions match TRBD1. CDR1 KGHSH and CDR2 LQKENI come from the germline V gene. This CDR3 region has 16 residues. V trimming: 1 base; J trimming: 8 bases; junction bases outside the gene matches: 8. The CDR3 nucleotides read TGTGCCAGCTCACCACGCTCTGACAGGGACTATTCACCCCTCCACTTT. Amino acid sequence: CASSPRSDRDYSPLHF. Variable domain in full (rest from reference TRBV18 and TRBJ1-6): NAGVMQNPRHLVRRRGQEARLRCSPMKGHSHVYWYRQLPEEGLKFMVYLQKENIIDESGMPKERFSAEFPKEGPSILRIQQVVRGDSAAYFCASSPRSDRDYSPLHFGNGTRLTVT.

This clone was counted a single time. The chain employs TRBV10-3 and TRBJ2-5, with 11 bases aligning to TRBD2. V lost 8 bases, J lost 0 bases, and 5 bases stayed unmatched. CDR1 and CDR2 (germline): ENHRY, SYGVKD. CDR3 length: 15 residues. The CDR3 reads CAIGPSGRNQETQYF. The CDR3 bases are TGTGCCATCGGACCTAGCGGGAGGAACCAAGAGACCCAGTACTTC.

The CDR3 region has the DNA TGTGCCAGCAGCTCTAGCGGGAGGGCGAGCACAGATACGCAGTATTTT. As protein: CASSSSGRASTDTQYF. J is TRBJ2-3 and V is TRBV7-3, with TRBD2 matching over 12 bases. Losses at the gene ends were 4 bases for V and 0 bases for J; bases not matched to a gene: 2. The CDR3 is 16 residues long. The germline CDR1 and CDR2 sequences are SGHTA and FQGTGA.

The table lists this clone with a few counts. The chain is built from TRBV3-1 (or the pseudogene TRBV3-2) and TRBJ1-5; TRBD1 might be the D (5 bases). The CDR3 covers 14 residues. V shed 3 bases and J shed 1 base, with 7 bases lying between them. Germline V gene data show CDR1 as LGHDT and CDR2 as YNNKEL (reference sequence). CDR3 region: CASSHSGSNQPQHF. The CDR3 DNA is TGTGCCAGCAGCCATTCAGGGAGCAATCAGCCCCAGCATTTT.

The J gene is TRBJ2-2, the V gene TRBV7-9; 8 bases are shared with TRBD1. The CDR3 sequence is 16 residues long. Per germline, CDR1 SEHNR and CDR2 FQNEAQ (reference sequence). V lost 2 bases to trimming and J lost 0 bases; unmatched junction nucleotides: 2. CDR3 loop: CASSLQGAANTGELFF. The CDR3 DNA reads as TGTGCCAGCAGCTTACAGGGGGCGGCGAACACCGGGGAGCTGTTTTTT. Filled out from reference TRBV7-9 and TRBJ2-2, the complete variable domain reads DTGVSQNPRHKITKRGQNVTFRCDPISEHNRLYWYRQTLGQGPEFLTYFQNEAQLEKSRLLSDRFSAERPKGSFSTLEIQRTEQGDSAMYLCASSLQGAANTGELFFGEGSRLTVL.

This clone was counted a single time. This rearrangement joins TRBV10-3 to TRBJ1-4; D might be TRBD1 (5 bases). Per the germline V gene, CDR1 is ENHRY and CDR2 is SYGVKD. V lost 4 bases to trimming and J lost 10 bases, with 16 bases between them. The CDR3 is 14 amino acids. CDR3 sequence reads: CAISGEGLRGKLFF. The CDR3 DNA reads TGTGCCATCAGTGGAGAAGGGTTAAGGGGAAAACTGTTTTTT.

DNA for the CDR3: TGCGCCAGCAGCCAGGGACAGGGGATAGGGCCCCAGCATTTT. Translation gives CASSQGQGIGPQHF. The chain couples TRBV4-3 to TRBJ1-5; 10 bases map to TRBD1. Germline V CDR1 and CDR2: LGHNA, YSLEER. V was clipped by 3 bases and J by 9 bases; unmatched bases: 5. This CDR3 has 14 amino acids.

This clone occurred once. V gene TRBV18 combines with J gene TRBJ2-1, with 10 bases identical to TRBD2. The CDR3 length is 14 residues. The germline V gene encodes CDR1 KGHSH and CDR2 LQKENI. V lost 0 bases, J lost 7 bases, and 0 bases stayed unmatched. CDR3 loop: CASSPPGLANEQFF. CDR3 DNA: TGTGCCAGCTCACCACCGGGACTAGCGAATGAGCAGTTCTTC.

CDR3 bases: TGTGCAAACACCCGAGCGGGAGTTCCTACAGATACGCAGTATTTT. Translated: CANTRAGVPTDTQYF. The rearrangement uses TRBV30 and TRBJ2-3, with TRBD2 matching 8 bases. The CDR3 is made up of 15 amino acids. The germline V gene has CDR1 GTSNPN and CDR2 SVGIG (reference sequence).

The chain carries TRBV7-9 and TRBJ2-5; TRBD2 agrees at 12 bases. J gave up 5 bases and V 5 bases, and 6 bases lay outside the gene matches. CDR3 length equals 15 residues. Germline-derived CDR1 and CDR2 are SEHNR and FQNEAQ (reference sequence). CDR3 nucleotides: TGTGCCAGCAGCCTTAGGACTAGCGGGAATGAGACCCAGTACTTC. It encodes CASSLRTSGNETQYF. Based on the CDR3 plus reference TRBV7-9 and TRBJ2-5, the full variable domain is DTGVSQNPRHKITKRGQNVTFRCDPISEHNRLYWYRQTLGQGPEFLTYFQNEAQLEKSRLLSDRFSAERPKGSFSTLEIQRTEQGDSAMYLCASSLRTSGNETQYFGPGTRLLVL.

The chain employs TRBV30 and TRBJ1-5; TRBD1 might be the D (6 bases). The V end lost 3 bases, the J end lost 5 bases, and 14 bases lay between the germline ends. The germline V gene has CDR1 GTSNPN and CDR2 SVGIG (reference sequence). The CDR3 contains 14 residues. CDR3 nucleotide sequence: TGTGCCTGGAGCAGGACAGATGGCCATCAGCCCCAGCATTTT. Amino acids: CAWSRTDGHQPQHF.